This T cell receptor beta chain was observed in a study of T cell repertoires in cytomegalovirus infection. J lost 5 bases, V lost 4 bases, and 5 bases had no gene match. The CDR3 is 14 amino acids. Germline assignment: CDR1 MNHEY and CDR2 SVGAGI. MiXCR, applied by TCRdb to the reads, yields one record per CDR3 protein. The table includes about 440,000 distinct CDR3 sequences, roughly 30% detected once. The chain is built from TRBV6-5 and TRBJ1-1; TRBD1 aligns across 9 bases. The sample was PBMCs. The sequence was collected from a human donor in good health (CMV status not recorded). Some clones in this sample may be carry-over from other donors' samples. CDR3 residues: CASSSGTGWTEAFF. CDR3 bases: TGTGCCAGCAGTTCTGGGACAGGGTGGACTGAAGCTTTCTTT.